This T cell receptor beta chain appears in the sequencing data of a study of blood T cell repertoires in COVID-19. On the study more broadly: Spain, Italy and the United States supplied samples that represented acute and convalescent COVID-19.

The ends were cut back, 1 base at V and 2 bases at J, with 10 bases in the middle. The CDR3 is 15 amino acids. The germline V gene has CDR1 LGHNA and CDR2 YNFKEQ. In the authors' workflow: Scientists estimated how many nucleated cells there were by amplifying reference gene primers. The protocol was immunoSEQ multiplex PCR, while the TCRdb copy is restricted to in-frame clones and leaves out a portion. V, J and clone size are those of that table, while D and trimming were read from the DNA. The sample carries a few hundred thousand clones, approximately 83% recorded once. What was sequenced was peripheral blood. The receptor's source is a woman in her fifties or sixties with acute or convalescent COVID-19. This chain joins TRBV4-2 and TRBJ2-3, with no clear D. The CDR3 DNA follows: TGTGCCAGCAGCCAAGCAGAGACTCACACAGATACGCAGTATTTT. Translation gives CASSQAETHTDTQYF.